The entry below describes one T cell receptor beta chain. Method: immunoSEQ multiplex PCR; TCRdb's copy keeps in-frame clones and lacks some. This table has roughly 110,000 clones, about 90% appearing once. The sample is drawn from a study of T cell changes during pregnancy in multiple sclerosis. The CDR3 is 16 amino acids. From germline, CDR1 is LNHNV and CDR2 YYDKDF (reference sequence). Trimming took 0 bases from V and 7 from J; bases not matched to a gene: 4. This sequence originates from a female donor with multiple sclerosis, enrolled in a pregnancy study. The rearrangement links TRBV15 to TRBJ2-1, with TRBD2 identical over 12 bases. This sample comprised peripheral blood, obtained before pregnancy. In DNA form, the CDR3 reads TGTGCCACCAGCAGAGACCCTAGCGGGGGGGGGAATGAGCAGTTCTTC. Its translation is CATSRDPSGGGNEQFF. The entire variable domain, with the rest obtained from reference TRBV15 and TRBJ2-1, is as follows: DAMVIQNPRYQVTQFGKPVTLSCSQTLNHNVMYWYQQKSSQAPKLLFHYYDKDFNNEADTPDNFQSRRPNTSFCFLDIRSPGLGDTAMYLCATSRDPSGGGNEQFFGPGTRLTVL.